This T cell receptor (beta chain) derives from a study of shared clonotypes between healthy human individuals. The naive CD8 population came from CD45RO-negative cells selected for CCR7, without terminally differentiated effector memory CD45RA+ cells. Sorted-subset replicate PCRs used about 0.2 ug DNA, 30,000 or so T cell genomes. Using immunoSEQ multiplex PCR, the repertoire was profiled, and TCRdb retains in-frame clones only, with some absent. The table includes around 2,000,000 clones, 93% detected once. Study-level findings and limits: Naive subsets typically showed greater estimated richness than memory subsets.

Details on this clone: Its target is unknown.

This CDR3 is built from 15 residues. Germline assignment: CDR1 SGHRS and CDR2 YFSETQ. The germline V and J ends were trimmed by 1 base and 8 bases, with 16 bases remaining between them. Sequencing input: naive CD8+ T cells from PBMCs. The chain carries TRBV5-1 and TRBJ2-1, with D perhaps matching TRBD2 (6 bases). This sequence originates from a man between 18 and 29 years old in good health. Some clones in this sample may be carry-over from other donors' samples. The DNA for the CDR3 is TGCGCCAGCAGCTTGTGGTCGGGAGCGGTGGATGAGCAGTTCTTC. Amino acid sequence: CASSLWSGAVDEQFF.